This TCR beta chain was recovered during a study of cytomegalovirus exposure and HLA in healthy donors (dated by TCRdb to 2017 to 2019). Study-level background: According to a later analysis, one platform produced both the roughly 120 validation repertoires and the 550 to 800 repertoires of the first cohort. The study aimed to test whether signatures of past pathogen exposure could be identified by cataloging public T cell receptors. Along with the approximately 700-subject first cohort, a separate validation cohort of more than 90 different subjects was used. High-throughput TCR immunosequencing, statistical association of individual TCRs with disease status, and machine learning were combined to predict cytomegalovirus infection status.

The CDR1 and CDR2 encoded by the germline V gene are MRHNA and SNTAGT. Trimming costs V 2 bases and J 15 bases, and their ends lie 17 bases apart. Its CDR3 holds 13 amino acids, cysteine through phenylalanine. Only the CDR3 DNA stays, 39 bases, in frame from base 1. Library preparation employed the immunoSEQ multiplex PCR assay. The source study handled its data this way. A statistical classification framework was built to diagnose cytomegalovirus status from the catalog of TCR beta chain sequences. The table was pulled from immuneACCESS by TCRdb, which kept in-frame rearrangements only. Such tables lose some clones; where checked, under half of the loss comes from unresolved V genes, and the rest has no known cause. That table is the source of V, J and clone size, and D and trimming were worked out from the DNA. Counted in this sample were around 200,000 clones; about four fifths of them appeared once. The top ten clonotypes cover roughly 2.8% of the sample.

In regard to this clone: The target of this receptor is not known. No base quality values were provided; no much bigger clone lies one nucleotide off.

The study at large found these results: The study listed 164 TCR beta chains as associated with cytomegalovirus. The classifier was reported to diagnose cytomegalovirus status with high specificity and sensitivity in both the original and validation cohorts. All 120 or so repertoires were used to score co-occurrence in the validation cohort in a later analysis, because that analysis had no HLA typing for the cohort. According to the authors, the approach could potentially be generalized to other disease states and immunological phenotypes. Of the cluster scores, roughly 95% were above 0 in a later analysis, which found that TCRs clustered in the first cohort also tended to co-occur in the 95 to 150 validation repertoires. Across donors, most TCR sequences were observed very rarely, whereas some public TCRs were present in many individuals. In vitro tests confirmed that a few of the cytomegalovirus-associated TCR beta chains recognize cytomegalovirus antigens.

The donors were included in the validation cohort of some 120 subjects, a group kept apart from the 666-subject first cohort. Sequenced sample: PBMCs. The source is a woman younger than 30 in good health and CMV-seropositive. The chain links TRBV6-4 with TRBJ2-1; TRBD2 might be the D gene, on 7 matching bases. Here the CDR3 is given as CASSDGPGGGPFF. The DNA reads TGTGCCAGCAGTGACGGGCCGGGGGGCGGCCCGTTCTTC.